These 8 T cell receptor beta chains were sequenced from one sample in a study of T cells in women clearing cervical HPV infection. Clones were sequenced by immunoSEQ multiplex PCR, and TCRdb holds only the in-frame ones, with some missing. Here the sample table reports roughly 35,000 clones. Sequencing used blood buffy coat. All receptors come from a woman between 18 and 69 years old with a cervical HPV16 infection that either progressed to CIN3+ or cleared (not recorded which).

CDR3 sequence: CASSDPGTSGNIQYF. The DNA read from the CDR3 is TGTGCCAGCAGCGATCCCGGGACTAGCGGAAACATT. The chain links TRBV7-6 to TRBJ2-4; TRBD2 agrees at 11 bases. The read ends 3 residues early relative to the CDR3; the germline J gene fills the gap. CDR1 is SGHVS and CDR2 is FNYEAQ in the germline V gene. The CDR3 totals 15 residues. The V and J ends lost 5 bases and 6 bases, in that order; junction bases with no gene match: 6.

Notes on this clone: Read coverage stops 3 residues before the CDR3 terminus; the germline J gene supplies the remainder. The rearrangement joins TRBV18 to TRBJ1-1, with 7 bases lining up with TRBD1. V trimming: 3 bases; J trimming: 5 bases; junction bases outside the gene matches: 3. The germline V gene encodes CDR1 KGHSH and CDR2 LQKENI. The CDR3 covers 13 residues. The DNA read from the CDR3 is TGTGCCAGCTCACCTCCGGGACAGACTGAA. It specifies CASSPPGQTE. The entire CDR3 protein is CASSPPGQTEAFF. The full variable domain, completed using reference TRBV18 and TRBJ1-1, is NAGVMQNPRHLVRRRGQEARLRCSPMKGHSHVYWYRQLPEEGLKFMVYLQKENIIDESGMPKERFSAEFPKEGPSILRIQQVVRGDSAAYFCASSPPGQTEAFFGQGTRLTVV.

Notes on this clone: Read data end 3 residues before the CDR3 end; the end is taken from the germline J gene. The chain couples TRBV7-3 to TRBJ2-3; TRBD1 aligns across 10 bases. This CDR3 is 15 amino acids long. With V trimmed by 5 bases and J by 3 bases, 5 bases remained unmatched. Germline V gene lookup returns CDR1 SGHTA and CDR2 FQGTGA. CDR3 bases read: TGTGCCAGCAGCCCGACAGGGGGCCAGACAGATACG. Its protein is CASSPTGGQTDT. The whole CDR3 protein is CASSPTGGQTDTQYF.

Turning to this clone: The read falls 3 residues short of the CDR3 end, and the missing part is taken from the germline J gene. The chain is built from TRBV30 and TRBJ2-1; D gene unclear. This CDR3 is 11 amino acids long. Germline loops: CDR1 GTSNPN, CDR2 SVGIG (reference sequence). V was trimmed by 3 bases and J by 7 bases, leaving 7 bases between them. Here the CDR3 reads CAWSTRNEQFF. The part of the CDR3 DNA that was read is TGTGCCTGGAGCACGAGGAATGAG. Supplemented by reference TRBV30 and TRBJ2-1, the full variable domain reads SQTIHQWPATLVQPVGSPLSLECTVEGTSNPNLYWYRQAAGRGLQLLFYSVGIGQISSEVPQNLSASRPQDRQFILSSKKLLLSDSGFYLCAWSTRNEQFFGPGTRLTVL.

Comments on this clone: The read falls 3 residues short of the CDR3 end, and the missing part is taken from the germline J gene. This sequence joins TRBV19 and TRBJ1-3; perhaps TRBD1 as D (5 bases). The CDR3 extends over 13 amino acids. Per germline, CDR1 LNHDA and CDR2 SQIVND (reference sequence). V dropped 5 bases and J dropped 0 bases, with 5 bases sitting between them. The CDR3 protein is CASSGASGNTIYF. The CDR3 DNA, read in part, is TGTGCCAGTAGTGGGGCCTCTGGAAACACC.

On this clone itself: The read ends 3 residues before the CDR3 terminus; that terminus is restored from the germline J gene. The V call is TRBV28, the J call TRBJ1-6, with a possible D match to TRBD1 (5 bases). The CDR3 loop spans 16 amino acids. The ends were cut back, 7 bases at V and 3 bases at J, with 16 bases in the middle. CDR1 is MDHEN and CDR2 is SYDVKM in the germline V gene. CDR3 amino acids: CASNPRGSGYNSPLHF. The sequenced CDR3 bases are TGTGCCAGCAATCCCCGGGGGTCGGGCTATAATTCACCC.

For this clone: Read data end 3 residues before the CDR3 end; the end is taken from the germline J gene. The rearrangement uses TRBV5-4 and TRBJ2-7; TRBD1 is a possible D gene (5 bases). Germline assignment: CDR1 SGHNT and CDR2 YYREEE (reference sequence). Trimming pared 0 bases from V and 2 bases from J, leaving 9 bases between. The CDR3 length is 14 residues. Partial CDR3 DNA: TGTGCCAGCAGCTTGGGAGACAGACCCTACGAG. This encodes CASSLGDRPYE. In full, the CDR3 reads CASSLGDRPYEQYF.

As regards this clone: The missing CDR3 end, 3 residues past where the read stops, is filled in from the germline J gene. The chain combines TRBV5-4 with TRBJ2-3; 8 positions agree with TRBD2. Germline V gene data show CDR1 as SGHNT and CDR2 as YYREEE (reference sequence). This CDR3 contains 14 residues. V lost 3 bases, J lost 3 bases, and 3 bases stayed unmatched. CDR3 bases read: TGTGCCAGCAGCTCACGGGGGGGGACAGATACG. This sequence encodes CASSSRGGTDT. The CDR3 as a whole reads CASSSRGGTDTQYF.